This TCR beta chain is from a study of T cells in Graves' hyperthyroidism and ophthalmopathy. The CDR3 sequence is 14 residues long. V trimming: 5 bases; J trimming: 3 bases; junction bases outside the gene matches: 6. From germline, CDR1 is SGDLS and CDR2 YYNGEE. Stability of Graves' hyperthyroidism was defined as absent ophthalmopathy progression within 18 months. It was 8 to 10 ml of fresh peripheral blood that supplied the PBMCs. Amplification of TCR beta CDR3 regions used RNA as the template. Initially, a first-round RT-PCR of the TCR CDR3 employed the HTBI primer set. Using its own MiXCR run on the multiplex PCR reads, TCRdb lists one record per CDR3 protein. The sample consists of 750,000 to 950,000 distinct CDR3 sequences, about 38% of them appearing once. In the case of this clonotype: What it binds is unknown.

Study-wide findings and caveats: From stable hyperthyroidism, ophthalmopathy was set apart by a 13 V-J model. Most thyroid clonotypes with frequency above 0.001 were detected in blood.

The TCR comes from a man between 18 and 35 years old with Graves' hyperthyroidism. The J gene is TRBJ2-7, the V gene TRBV9, with 9 bases lining up with TRBD2. Sequences were obtained from blood. The CDR3 sequence is CASSYSGSLYEQYF. CDR3 coding DNA: TGTGCCAGCAGTTATAGCGGGAGCCTCTACGAGCAGTACTTC.